This T cell receptor beta chain stems from a study of T-cell memory formation after mild COVID-19. Broader study findings: A second wave of clones peaked on day 37, and their SARS-CoV-2 specificity went unconfirmed. While clones contracting from day 15 to 85 were balanced between CD4 and CD8, later expanders leaned CD4+. Pre-infection memory carried some responding clones, suggesting that cross-reactive memory joined.

TCRdb independently ran MiXCR on the 5' RACE reads; one entry per CDR3 protein. This table has fewer than 350,000 distinct CDR3 sequences, roughly an eighth appearing once. In this sample, this clonotype turned up many times. The antigen remains unidentified. Germline V CDR1 and CDR2: KGHSH, LQKENI. V lost 3 bases and J lost 5, with 4 bases in between. The length of the CDR3 is 11 residues. The TCR comes from a young man who had mild COVID-19 (a few samples of this study predate the infection). Cell type and time point are not known. Material for sequencing was PBMCs or a T cell subset sorted from them (not recorded which). The J gene is TRBJ2-5, the V gene TRBV18; D remains ambiguous. Here the CDR3 reads CASSPAETQYF. The CDR3 bases are TGTGCCAGCTCACCGGCGGAGACCCAGTACTTC.